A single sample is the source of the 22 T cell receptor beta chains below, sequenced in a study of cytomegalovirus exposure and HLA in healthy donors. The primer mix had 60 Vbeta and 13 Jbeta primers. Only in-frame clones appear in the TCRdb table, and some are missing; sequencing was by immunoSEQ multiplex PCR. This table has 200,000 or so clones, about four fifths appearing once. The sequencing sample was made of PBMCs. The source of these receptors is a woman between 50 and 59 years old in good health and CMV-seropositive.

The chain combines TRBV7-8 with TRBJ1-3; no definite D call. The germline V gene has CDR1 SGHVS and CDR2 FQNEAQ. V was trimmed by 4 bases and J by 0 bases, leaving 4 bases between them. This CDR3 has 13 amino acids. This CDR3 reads CASSSYSGNTIYF. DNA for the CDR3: TGTGCCAGCAGCTCCTACTCTGGAAACACCATATATTTT.

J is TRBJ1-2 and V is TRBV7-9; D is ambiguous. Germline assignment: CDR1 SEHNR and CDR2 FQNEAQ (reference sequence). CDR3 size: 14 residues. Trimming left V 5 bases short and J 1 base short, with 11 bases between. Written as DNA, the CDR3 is TGTGCCAGCAGCGAAACCGGGAGTAACTATGGCTACACCTTC. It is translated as CASSETGSNYGYTF.

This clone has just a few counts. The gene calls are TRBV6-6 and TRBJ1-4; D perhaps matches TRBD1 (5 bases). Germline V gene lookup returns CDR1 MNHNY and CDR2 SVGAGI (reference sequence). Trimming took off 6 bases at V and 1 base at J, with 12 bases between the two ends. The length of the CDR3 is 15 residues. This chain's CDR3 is CASRAPQGTNEKLFF. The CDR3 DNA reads TGTGCCAGCAGGGCTCCTCAGGGAACTAATGAAAAACTGTTTTTT.

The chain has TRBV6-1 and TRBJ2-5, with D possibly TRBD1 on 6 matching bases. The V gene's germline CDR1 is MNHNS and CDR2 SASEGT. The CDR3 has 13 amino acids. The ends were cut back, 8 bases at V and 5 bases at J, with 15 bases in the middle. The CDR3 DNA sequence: TGTGCCAGCGGGGGCACACTGGAGGAGACCCAGTACTTC. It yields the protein CASGGTLEETQYF.

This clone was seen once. CDR3 amino acids: CASSRGEENQPQHF. CDR3 sequence (DNA): TGTGCCAGTAGTCGCGGGGAGGAGAATCAGCCCCAGCATTTT. The chain has TRBV19 and TRBJ1-5; no definite D call. Germline V CDR1 and CDR2: LNHDA, SQIVND (reference sequence). The CDR3 has 14 residues. V was trimmed by 5 bases and J by 4 bases, leaving 12 bases between them.

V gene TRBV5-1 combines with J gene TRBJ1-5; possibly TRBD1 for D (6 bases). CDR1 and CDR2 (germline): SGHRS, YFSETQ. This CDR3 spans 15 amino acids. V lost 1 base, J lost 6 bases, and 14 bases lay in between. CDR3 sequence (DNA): TGCGCCAGCAGCTTGAACGGGGGGCCCAGTCAGCCCCAGCATTTT. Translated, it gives CASSLNGGPSQPQHF.

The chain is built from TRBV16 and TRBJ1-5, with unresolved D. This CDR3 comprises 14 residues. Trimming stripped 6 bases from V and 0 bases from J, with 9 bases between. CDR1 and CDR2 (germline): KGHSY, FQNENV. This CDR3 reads CASSEQYSNQPQHF. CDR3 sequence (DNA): TGTGCCAGCAGTGAACAGTATAGCAATCAGCCCCAGCATTTT. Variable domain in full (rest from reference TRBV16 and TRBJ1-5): GEEVAQTPKHLVRGEGQKAKLYCAPIKGHSYVFWYQQVLKNEFKFLISFQNENVFDETGMPKERFSAKCLPNSPCSLEIQATKLEDSAVYFCASSEQYSNQPQHFGDGTRLSIL.

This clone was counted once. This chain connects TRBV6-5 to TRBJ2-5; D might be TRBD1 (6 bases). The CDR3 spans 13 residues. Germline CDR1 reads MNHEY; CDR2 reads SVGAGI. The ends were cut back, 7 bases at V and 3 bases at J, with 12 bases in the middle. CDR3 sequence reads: CASTRTEKETQYF. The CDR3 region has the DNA TGTGCCAGCACTAGGACAGAAAAAGAGACCCAGTACTTC.

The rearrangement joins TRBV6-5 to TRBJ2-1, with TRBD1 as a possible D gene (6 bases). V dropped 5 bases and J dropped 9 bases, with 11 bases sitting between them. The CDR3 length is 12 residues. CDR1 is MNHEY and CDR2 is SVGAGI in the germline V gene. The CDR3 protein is CASSTTGSEQFF. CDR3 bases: TGTGCCAGCAGTACAACAGGGAGTGAGCAGTTCTTC.

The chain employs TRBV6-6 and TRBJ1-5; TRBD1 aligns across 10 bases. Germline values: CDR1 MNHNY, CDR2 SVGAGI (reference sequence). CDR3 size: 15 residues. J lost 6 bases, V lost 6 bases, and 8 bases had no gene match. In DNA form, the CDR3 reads TGTGCCAGCAGACCGGGGACAGGGGAGGGTCAGCCCCAGCATTTT. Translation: CASRPGTGEGQPQHF.

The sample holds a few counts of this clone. CDR3 region: CASSVDRGHETQYF. CDR3 nucleotides: TGTGCCAGCAGCGTCGACAGGGGGCATGAGACCCAGTACTTC. The chain couples TRBV7-9 to TRBJ2-5, with 10 bases identical to TRBD1. Trimming cost V 5 bases and J 5 bases; bases outside gene matches: 5. In germline, CDR1 is SEHNR, CDR2 FQNEAQ (reference sequence). The CDR3 totals 14 residues.

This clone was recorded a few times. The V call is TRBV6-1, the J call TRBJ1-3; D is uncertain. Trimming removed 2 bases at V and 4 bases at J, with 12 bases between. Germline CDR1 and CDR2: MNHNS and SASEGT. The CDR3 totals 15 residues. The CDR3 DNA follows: TGTGCCAGCAGTGAACCACCGGGAGGGGGAAACACCATATATTTT. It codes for CASSEPPGGGNTIYF.

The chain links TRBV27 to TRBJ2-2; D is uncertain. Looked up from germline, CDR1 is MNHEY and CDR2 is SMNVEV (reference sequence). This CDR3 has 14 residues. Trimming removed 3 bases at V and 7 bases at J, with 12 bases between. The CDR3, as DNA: TGTGCCAGCAGTTTCTTCGAGTTTGGCGGGGAGCTGTTTTTT. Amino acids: CASSFFEFGGELFF.

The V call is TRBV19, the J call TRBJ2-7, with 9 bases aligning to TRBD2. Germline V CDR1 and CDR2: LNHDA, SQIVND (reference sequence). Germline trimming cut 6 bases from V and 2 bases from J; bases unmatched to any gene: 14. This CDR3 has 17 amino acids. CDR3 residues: CASRATGGGAGPYEQYF. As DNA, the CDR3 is TGTGCCAGTAGGGCGACAGGCGGGGGGGCCGGTCCCTACGAGCAGTACTTC.

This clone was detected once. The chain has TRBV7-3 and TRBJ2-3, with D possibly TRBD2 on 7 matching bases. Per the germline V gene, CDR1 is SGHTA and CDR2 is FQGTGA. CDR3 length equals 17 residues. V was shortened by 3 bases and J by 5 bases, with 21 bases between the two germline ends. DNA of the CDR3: TGTGCCAGCAGCTTGATCGGGGATGGGGGGGCGGGAGATACGCAGTATTTT. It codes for CASSLIGDGGAGDTQYF.

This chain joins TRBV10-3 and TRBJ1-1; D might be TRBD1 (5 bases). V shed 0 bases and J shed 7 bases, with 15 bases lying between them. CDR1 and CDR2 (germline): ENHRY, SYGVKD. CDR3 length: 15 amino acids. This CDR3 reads CAISESITQTDEAFF. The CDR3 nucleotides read TGTGCCATCAGTGAGTCGATAACACAGACAGATGAAGCTTTCTTT.

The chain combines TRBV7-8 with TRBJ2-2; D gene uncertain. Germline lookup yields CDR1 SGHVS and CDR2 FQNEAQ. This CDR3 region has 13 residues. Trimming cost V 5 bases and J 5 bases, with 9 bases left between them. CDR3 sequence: CASSPPETGELFF. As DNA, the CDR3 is TGTGCCAGCAGCCCCCCAGAAACCGGGGAGCTGTTTTTT.

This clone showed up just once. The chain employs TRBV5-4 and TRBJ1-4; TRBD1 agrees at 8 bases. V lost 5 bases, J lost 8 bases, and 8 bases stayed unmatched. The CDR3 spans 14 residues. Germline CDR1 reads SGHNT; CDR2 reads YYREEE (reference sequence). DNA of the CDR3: TGTGCCAGCAGTTCCGACAGGGGAGGCGAAAAACTGTTTTTT. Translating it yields CASSSDRGGEKLFF.

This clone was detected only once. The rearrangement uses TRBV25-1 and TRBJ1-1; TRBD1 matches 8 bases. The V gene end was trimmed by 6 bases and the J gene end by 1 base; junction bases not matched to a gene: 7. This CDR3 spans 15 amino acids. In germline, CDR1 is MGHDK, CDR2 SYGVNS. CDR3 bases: TGTGCCAGCAGCGACCTTGGACAGGGGAACACTGAAGCTTTCTTT. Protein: CASSDLGQGNTEAFF.

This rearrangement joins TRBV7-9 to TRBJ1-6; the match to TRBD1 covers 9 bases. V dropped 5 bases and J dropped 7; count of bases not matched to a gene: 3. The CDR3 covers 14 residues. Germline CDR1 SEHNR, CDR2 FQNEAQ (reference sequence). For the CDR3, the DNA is TGTGCCAGCAGCCGACAGGGGGGAAATTCACCCCTCCACTTT. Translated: CASSRQGGNSPLHF.

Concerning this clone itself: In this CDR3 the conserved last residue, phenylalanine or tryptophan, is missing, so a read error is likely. The CDR3 coding sequence is TGCGCCAGCAGCGAACAGGGGAACGGCTACGAGCAGTACCTC. It is translated as CASSEQGNGYEQYL. The chain combines TRBV5-1 with TRBJ2-7; 7 bases line up with TRBD1. CDR3 size: 14 residues. Germline values: CDR1 SGHRS, CDR2 YFSETQ. V dropped 4 bases and J dropped 3; count of bases not matched to a gene: 7.

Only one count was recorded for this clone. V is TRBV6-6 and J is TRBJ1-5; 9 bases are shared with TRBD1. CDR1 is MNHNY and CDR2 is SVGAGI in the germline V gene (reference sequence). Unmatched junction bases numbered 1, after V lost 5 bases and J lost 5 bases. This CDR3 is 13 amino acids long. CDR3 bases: TGTGCCAGCAGTCGGGACAGGGATCAGCCCCAGCATTTT. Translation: CASSRDRDQPQHF.